This T cell receptor beta chain was captured in a study of T cells in Graves' hyperthyroidism and ophthalmopathy. Findings of the study overall: Blood also carried most thyroid clonotypes expanded above 0.001. Ophthalmopathy was told apart from stable hyperthyroidism by a 13 V-J model. In validation, the model predicted ophthalmopathy. These predictions came a median roughly 6 months before onset.

About this clonotype: Its antigen is currently unknown.

Trimming stripped 3 bases from V and 7 bases from J, with 13 bases between. The germline V gene has CDR1 WNHNN and CDR2 SYGVQD (reference sequence). The CDR3 extends over 15 amino acids. From RNA transcripts, TCR beta CDR3 regions were amplified. Initially, a first-round RT-PCR of the TCR CDR3 employed the HTBI primer set. TCRdb re-called the multiplex PCR reads with MiXCR, one entry per CDR3 protein. The sample yields 450,000 to 700,000 distinct CDR3 sequences, roughly 50% seen once. Patients with uncontrolled infections, other autoimmune diseases, pregnancy or lactation were excluded. The source material was peripheral blood or thyroid tissue (not recorded which). The sequence derives from an adult woman with Graves' disease, either hyperthyroidism or ophthalmopathy (not recorded which). This chain connects TRBV10-1 to TRBJ1-6; D is possibly TRBD1 (5 bases). CDR3 residues: CASSEGRGGNSPLHF. CDR3 bases: TGCGCCAGCAGTGAAGGAAGGGGCGGGAATTCACCCCTCCACTTT.